This TCR beta chain came from a study of cytomegalovirus exposure and HLA in healthy donors. Study-wide points: Most TCR sequences were uncommon, yet certain public TCRs appeared in many donors. Published work reported that the classifier diagnosed cytomegalovirus status with high specificity and sensitivity. Productive status was seen about 90% or about 30% of the time for most TCR beta V segments in an earlier analysis.

Of note for this clone: Its antigen is not known.

PCR amplification relied on 60 Vbeta primers (plus 13 Jbeta primers). Generated by immunoSEQ multiplex PCR, the TCRdb table keeps only in-frame clones and is missing some. The table shows approximately 160,000 clones, with around 80% occurring only once. Germline assignment: CDR1 LNHDA and CDR2 SQIVND (reference sequence). The V end was cut by 0 bases, the J end by 7 bases, with 13 bases between. This CDR3 region has 15 residues. The clonotype originates from a man younger than 45 in good health and CMV-seropositive. The sample taken for sequencing was PBMCs. The chain joins TRBV19 to TRBJ1-5, with D maybe TRBD1 (5 bases). For the CDR3, the DNA is TGTGCCAGTAGTATAGATCGGGCAGGGATGCAGCCCCAGCATTTT. This encodes CASSIDRAGMQPQHF.